Sequencing of this T cell receptor beta chain was carried out in a study of T cells in Graves' hyperthyroidism and ophthalmopathy. Blood was drawn at first hyperthyroidism diagnosis, before any ophthalmopathy symptoms. PBMCs came from 9 to 10 ml fresh peripheral blood. J was trimmed by 5 bases and V by 6 bases; bases with no gene match: 7. This CDR3 is 15 amino acids long. The germline CDR1 and CDR2 sequences are ENHRY and SYGVKD. Comments on this clonotype: Its antigen is unidentified.

General study findings and limits: The model forecast ophthalmopathy, anticipating it by a median around 6.5 months before onset. Most clonotypes that expanded in the thyroid above 0.001 also showed up in blood.

Amplification targeted TCR beta CDR3 regions from RNA transcripts. First-round RT-PCR of the TCR CDR3 relied on the HTBI primer set. Via MiXCR, TCRdb re-called the multiplex PCR reads, giving one row per CDR3 protein. The sample holds some 250,000 distinct CDR3 sequences, roughly 15% seen once. The chain carries TRBV10-3 and TRBJ2-1; 10 bases are a match to TRBD2. The clonotype was recovered from a woman aged 40 to 49 with Graves' hyperthyroidism that later progressed to Graves' ophthalmopathy. The sequenced material came from blood. In nucleotides, the CDR3 is TGTGCCATCAGCCCAGGACTAGCGGATAACAATGAGCAGTTCTTC. This codes for CAISPGLADNNEQFF.